The source of this TCR beta chain is a study of blood T cell repertoires in COVID-19. Study-wide context: From the United States, Italy and Spain came samples of acute and convalescent COVID-19. In each case, the material was cDNA or gDNA derived from T cells, B-cell-depleted T cells, or PBMCs.

Original methodology: It was from reference gene primer amplification that nucleated cell counts were estimated. Assay: immunoSEQ multiplex PCR; the TCRdb copy retains only in-frame clones and omits some. V and J calls and clone size come straight from that table; D and trimming were deduced from the DNA. Of about 93,000 clones listed, about 80% are singletons. V lost 3 bases, J lost 0 bases, and 11 bases lay in between. CDR1 KGHSH and CDR2 LQKENI come from the germline V gene. The length of the CDR3 is 15 residues. The receptor comes from a human donor in a cohort sampled during active COVID-19. The chain carries TRBV18 and TRBJ1-1; a possible D gene is TRBD1 (6 bases). Sequencing input: peripheral blood. The CDR3 loop is CASSPVTGMNTEAFF. In DNA, the CDR3 is TGTGCCAGCTCACCCGTGACAGGTATGAACACTGAAGCTTTCTTT.